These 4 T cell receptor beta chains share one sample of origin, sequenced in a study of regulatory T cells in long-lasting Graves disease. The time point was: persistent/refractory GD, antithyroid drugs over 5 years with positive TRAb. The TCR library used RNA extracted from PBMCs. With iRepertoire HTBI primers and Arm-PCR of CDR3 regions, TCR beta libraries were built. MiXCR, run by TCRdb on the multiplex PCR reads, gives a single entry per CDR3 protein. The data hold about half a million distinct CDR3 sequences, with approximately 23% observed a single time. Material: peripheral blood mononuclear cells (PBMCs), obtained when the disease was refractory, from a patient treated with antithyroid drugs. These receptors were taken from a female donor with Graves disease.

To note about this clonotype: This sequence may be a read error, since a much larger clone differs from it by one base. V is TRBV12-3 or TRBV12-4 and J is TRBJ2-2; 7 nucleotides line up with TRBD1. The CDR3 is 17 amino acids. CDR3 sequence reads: CASSYTIQQGNTGEPFF. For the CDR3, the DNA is TGTGCCAGCAGTTACACCATCCAACAGGGGAACACCGGGGAGCCGTTTTTT.

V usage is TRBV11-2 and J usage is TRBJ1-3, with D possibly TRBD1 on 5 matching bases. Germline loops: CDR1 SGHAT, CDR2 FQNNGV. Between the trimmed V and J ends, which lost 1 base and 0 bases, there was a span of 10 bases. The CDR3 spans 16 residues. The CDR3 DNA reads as TGTGCCAGCAGCTTAGTATCGGGACCCTCTGGAAACACCATATATTTT. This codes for CASSLVSGPSGNTIYF.

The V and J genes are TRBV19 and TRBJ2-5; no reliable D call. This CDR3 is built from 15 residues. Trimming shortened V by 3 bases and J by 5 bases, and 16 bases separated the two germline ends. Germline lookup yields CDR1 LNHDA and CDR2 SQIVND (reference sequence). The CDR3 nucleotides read TGTGCCAGTAGTATCCATATGAGCGTCGGCGAGACCCAGTACTTC. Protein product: CASSIHMSVGETQYF.

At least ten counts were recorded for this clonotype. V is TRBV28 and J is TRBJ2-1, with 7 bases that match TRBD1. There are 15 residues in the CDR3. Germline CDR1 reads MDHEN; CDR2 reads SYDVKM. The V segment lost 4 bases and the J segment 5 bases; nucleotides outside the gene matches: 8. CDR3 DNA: TGTGCCAGCAGTTCCGGGACAGTGCGGGACAATGAGCAGTTCTTC. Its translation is CASSSGTVRDNEQFF. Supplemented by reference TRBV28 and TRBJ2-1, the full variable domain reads DVKVTQSSRYLVKRTGEKVFLECVQDMDHENMFWYRQDPGLGLRLIYFSYDVKMKEKGDIPEGYSVSREKKERFSLILESASTNQTSMYLCASSSGTVRDNEQFFGPGTRLTVL.